The T cell receptor beta chain under discussion was sequenced for a study of long-term antiretroviral therapy in people with HIV (dated by TCRdb to the early 2020s). Context from the whole study: The earliest samples were collected about a decade before the 2015 WHO recommendation for immediate ART, when ART was typically delayed until CD4 counts fell. Whether ART initiation and durable HIV suppression were associated with changes in peripheral blood TRB repertoire composition and diversity was tested in a retrospective serial study. The cohort contributed over 150 cryopreserved PBMC samples from around 30 adults with confirmed HIV infection, collected serially over a mean of about six years (range 1-12). Eleven of the 30 participants with HIV were female. No cross-contamination during QIAcube processing was seen in test extractions of a monoclonal T-cell line run alongside 30 to 35 polyclonal samples.

This clone was counted a single time. Its antigen is still unknown. Base qualities are missing; no much larger clone stands one base away. To be included, a participant needed at least one PBMC sample from before ART initiation plus at least two post-ART samples. Treatment was received in the United States of America by all participants with HIV. Before DNA extraction, cryopreserved samples of about 0.9-11 million PBMC were thawed and then washed. At the time of the earliest PBMC sample, participants with HIV were aged between roughly 20 and 54 years. Per participant, PBMC samples came from 1-4 timepoints prior to ART initiation and 2-8 timepoints following ART initiation, for a median of 7 samples. Serial HIV viral load, CD4+ T-cell count, ART history and demographic data were obtained for every participant. Genomic DNA was extracted from unsorted PBMC with a Qiagen kit on a QIAcube, processed in batches of 12 samples.

CDR1 MGHDK and CDR2 SYGVNS were looked up in the germline V gene. CDR3 length: 14 amino acids, cysteine to valine. Only the CDR3 region is kept as DNA, spanning 42 bases read in frame from base 1. Trimming takes 5 bases from V and 4 bases from J, and the germline ends sit 15 bases apart. The immunoSEQ hsTCRB v3.0 assay was used at survey level resolution for TRB variable region sequencing. TRB sequencing targeted a depth of about 35,000-50,000 T-cell genomes per sample. TRB libraries were pooled and sequenced on an Illumina MiSeq using a v3 150-cycle kit. The paper's data handling went like this. Analysis of repertoires was carried out in R inside a reproducible Nextflow workflow spanning QC, data transformation and analysis. Custom analyses were implemented in LymphoSeq2, an R package for AIRR-Seq data exploration. A handful of samples that yielded fewer than 5000 total TRB sequences were excluded, so that some 190 HIV repertoires were analyzed. Among the roughly 200 retained HIV repertoires, about 60 were collected before ART initiation and fewer than 150 were collected after ART initiation. Repertoires were downsampled to 5000 TRB nucleotide sequences, and summary statistics were averaged over 100 downsampling iterations. The analysis kept only TRB sequences whose CDR3 regions were at least seven amino acids long. Diversity was assessed using a clonality score derived from Shannon entropy and using the Gini coefficient. Repertoire networks linked the top 5000 CDR3 amino acid sequences whenever two sequences differed by an edit distance of one. For TRB CDR3 amino acid sequences, antigen specificity groups and MHC restriction were predicted with GLIPH2. Known CMV, EBV, HIV or tissue antigen associations were flagged by matching CDR3 amino acid sequences against VDJdb and McPAS-TCR. Pre-ART, post-ART and control groups were compared with Wilcoxon signed-rank tests and Holm-Bonferroni correction. What TCRdb holds here is the immuneACCESS table cut down to in-frame rearrangements. Part of the clones is not present; checked against another copy, under half of the missing clones reflect an unresolved V gene, and the others are unexplained. V, J and clone size are those of that table, while D and trimming were read from the DNA. The sample table contains about 43,000 clones; only one count was recorded for approximately 94% of them. The biggest ten clones account for less than 2.5% of the sample.

What the authors observed across the whole study: Because pre-ART samples had limited cell numbers, profiling was done on unsorted PBMC rather than on sorted CD4+ and CD8+ T cells. The repertoire was dominated across all time points by expanded TRB clones identified before ART initiation, although this dominance was seen to fluctuate and to decrease in many PLHIV after ART. Inferences about post-ART repertoire changes are limited because no data were available on ART adherence, viral resistance or therapy changes. Narrower CDR3 length ranges were observed in HIV repertoires than in controls, and an antigen-experienced repertoire with only a slight naive shift after ART was suggested by the network structure. Since PBMC availability was limited, sequencing covered only the TCR beta chain, with no alpha chain pairing. A significant increase in TRB diversity was found to be associated with ART initiation, although TRB diversity was observed to remain significantly below that of transplant donor controls even after long-term ART. Samples dated from the mid-2000s to the late 2010s, and the ART regimens used may be less effective than current ones.

Here the chain combines TRBV25-1 and TRBJ2-7, and TRBD2 may be the D gene, going by 5 matching bases. The sequences come from unsorted PBMCs, collected 9 to 9.5 years after starting antiretroviral therapy. The receptor was isolated from a man aged 25-45 years with HIV. The CDR3 protein is CASSWTGYNYEQYV. The DNA sequence follows: TGTGCCAGCAGTTGGACGGGATACAATTACGAGCAGTACGTC.